This is a list of T cell receptor beta chains from one sample in a study of TIL therapy for anti-PD-1-resistant metastatic lung cancer. Only in-frame clones appear in the TCRdb table, and some are missing; sequencing was by immunoSEQ multiplex PCR. The sample has around 55,000 clones; over 75% are singletons. Sequencing used blood, obtained at baseline. Receptors were obtained from a person between 30 and 80 years old with non-small cell lung cancer. The CDR3 runs from the conserved cysteine through the conserved F or W. The D gene is left open where the match is weak. Where a row states a size, it is once, few, many or the class of an expanded clone; other rows omit it.

j_gene: TRBJ2-3
abundance: once
v_gene: TRBV19
d_gene: NA
CDR3nt: TGTGCCAGTAGTATCCTCGGGAGTAACACAGATACGCAGTATTTT
CDR3aa: CASSILGSNTDTQYF

j_gene: TRBJ2-3
abundance: NA
v_gene: TRBV29-1
d_gene: TRBD2
CDR3nt: TGCAGCGTTGACAAGCGGGGGGGCCCAGATACGCAGTATTTT
CDR3aa: CSVDKRGGPDTQYF

j_gene: TRBJ2-5
abundance: NA
v_gene: TRBV21-1
d_gene: NA
CDR3nt: TGTGCCAGCAGACCCCTCTGGGACAGGGACCAAGAGACCCAGTACTTC
CDR3aa: CASRPLWDRDQETQYF

j_gene: TRBJ2-3
abundance: once
v_gene: TRBV4-1
d_gene: NA
CDR3nt: TGCGCCAGCAGCCAAGGCCTAACAGATACGCAGTATTTT
CDR3aa: CASSQGLTDTQYF

j_gene: TRBJ2-5
abundance: NA
v_gene: TRBV7-2
d_gene: NA
CDR3nt: TGTGCCAGCAGCTTTTTTGGCGGGAACCAAGAGACCCAGTACTTC
CDR3aa: CASSFFGGNQETQYF

j_gene: TRBJ2-1
abundance: NA
v_gene: TRBV13
d_gene: TRBD2
CDR3nt: TGTGCCAGCAGCATAGTCGGGACTAGCACTCCCAATGAGCAGTTCTTC
CDR3aa: CASSIVGTSTPNEQFF

j_gene: TRBJ2-7
abundance: NA
v_gene: TRBV13
d_gene: NA
CDR3nt: TGTGCCAGCAGCTCTTCCGGGACCCGGGTGTACGAGCAGTACTTC
CDR3aa: CASSSSGTRVYEQYF

j_gene: TRBJ2-1
abundance: NA
v_gene: TRBV6-6
d_gene: NA
CDR3nt: TGTGCCAGCAGTTACAGGGCCGACAATGAGCAGTTCTTC
CDR3aa: CASSYRADNEQFF

j_gene: TRBJ2-7
abundance: NA
v_gene: TRBV3-1/TRBV3-2
d_gene: TRBD2
CDR3nt: TGTGCCAGCAGCCGGAGCGGGGGGTCCTACGAGCAGTACTTC
CDR3aa: CASSRSGGSYEQYF

j_gene: TRBJ2-2
abundance: once
v_gene: TRBV11-2
d_gene: NA
CDR3nt: TGTGCCAGCAGCTTGGGCACTTTTGTTGGGAGGGAGCTGTTTTTT
CDR3aa: CASSLGTFVGRELFF

j_gene: TRBJ2-5
abundance: NA
v_gene: TRBV5-6
d_gene: NA
CDR3nt: TGTGCCAGCAGCCTCCTTAGGACCCAGTACTTC
CDR3aa: CASSLLRTQYF

j_gene: TRBJ2-3
abundance: NA
v_gene: TRBV29-1
d_gene: NA
CDR3nt: TGCAGCGTTGAAGGATTTGGGGACACGACCACAGATACGCAGTATTTT
CDR3aa: CSVEGFGDTTTDTQYF

j_gene: TRBJ1-5
abundance: once
v_gene: TRBV6-1
d_gene: TRBD1
CDR3nt: TGTGCCAGCAGTGAAATTCTGACGGACAGGGGCAATCAGCCCCAGCATTTT
CDR3aa: CASSEILTDRGNQPQHF

j_gene: TRBJ1-5
abundance: NA
v_gene: TRBV2
d_gene: NA
CDR3nt: TGTGCCAGCAGTGACCCTGACTTGGAGGAGGCCCAGCATTTT
CDR3aa: CASSDPDLEEAQHF

j_gene: TRBJ2-2
abundance: few
v_gene: TRBV4-3
d_gene: TRBD2
CDR3nt: TGCGCCAGCAGCCAAGGGCTAGCGGGGGCCGGGGAGCTGTTTTTT
CDR3aa: CASSQGLAGAGELFF

j_gene: TRBJ1-2
abundance: NA
v_gene: TRBV13
d_gene: NA
CDR3nt: TGTGCCAGCAGCTTAACTCTTGGGGCCGATGGCTACACCTTC
CDR3aa: CASSLTLGADGYTF

j_gene: TRBJ1-5
abundance: NA
v_gene: TRBV29-1
d_gene: TRBD1
CDR3nt: TGCAGCGTTGGGACAGGGGCTTTCCAGCCCCAGCATTTT
CDR3aa: CSVGTGAFQPQHF

j_gene: TRBJ2-3
abundance: NA
v_gene: TRBV5-1
d_gene: NA
CDR3nt: TGCGCCAGCAGCTTGACGGGCACAGATACGCAGTATTTT
CDR3aa: CASSLTGTDTQYF

j_gene: TRBJ2-7
abundance: NA
v_gene: TRBV30
d_gene: TRBD1
CDR3nt: TGTGCCTGGAGTGTACAGGGGGCGAGGGAGCAGTACTTC
CDR3aa: CAWSVQGAREQYF

j_gene: TRBJ1-5
abundance: NA
v_gene: TRBV29-1
d_gene: TRBD1
CDR3nt: TGCAGCGTTCAGGACAGGGGAAATCAGCCCCAGCATTTT
CDR3aa: CSVQDRGNQPQHF

j_gene: TRBJ1-6
abundance: NA
v_gene: TRBV28
d_gene: NA
CDR3nt: TGTGCCAGCAGTGGGGACCGTCGGGATTCACCCCTCCACTTT
CDR3aa: CASSGDRRDSPLHF

j_gene: TRBJ2-3
abundance: NA
v_gene: TRBV19
d_gene: TRBD2
CDR3nt: TGTGCCAGTAGTATAGATACTAGCGGGAGATGGACATCCACAGATACGCAGTATTTT
CDR3aa: CASSIDTSGRWTSTDTQYF

j_gene: TRBJ1-1
abundance: NA
v_gene: TRBV10-3
d_gene: NA
CDR3nt: TGTGCCACTCGGGGTGACCCGATGAACACTGAAGCTTTCTTT
CDR3aa: CATRGDPMNTEAFF

j_gene: TRBJ2-4
abundance: NA
v_gene: TRBV24-1
d_gene: NA
CDR3nt: TGTGCCACCCCGGGGGAACTAGCCAAAAACATTCAGTACTTC
CDR3aa: CATPGELAKNIQYF

j_gene: TRBJ1-1
abundance: NA
v_gene: TRBV5-1
d_gene: NA
CDR3nt: TGCGCCAGCAGCTTGGCCTTTACGAACACTGAAGCTTTCTTT
CDR3aa: CASSLAFTNTEAFF

j_gene: TRBJ1-2
abundance: NA
v_gene: TRBV24-1
d_gene: TRBD1
CDR3nt: TGTGCCACCAGTCGAAGGACAGGCGATGGCTACACCTTC
CDR3aa: CATSRRTGDGYTF

j_gene: TRBJ1-2
abundance: NA
v_gene: TRBV5-4
d_gene: TRBD1
CDR3nt: TGTGCCAGCAGCTTGTCCCGACAGGGGGCTGGAGGCTACACCTTC
CDR3aa: CASSLSRQGAGGYTF

j_gene: TRBJ1-1
abundance: NA
v_gene: TRBV4-1
d_gene: NA
CDR3nt: TGCGCCAGCAGCCAAAGTGGTGGTAAGGGAGGGACTGAAGCTTTCTTT
CDR3aa: CASSQSGGKGGTEAFF

j_gene: TRBJ2-5
abundance: NA
v_gene: TRBV3-1/TRBV3-2
d_gene: NA
CDR3nt: TGTGCCAGCAACCGAGGTAGGGAGGAGACCCAGTACTTC
CDR3aa: CASNRGREETQYF

j_gene: TRBJ2-1
abundance: NA
v_gene: TRBV25-1
d_gene: TRBD2
CDR3nt: TGTGCCAGCAGTGCCGCGGGGACTAGCGGGAGCAATGAGCAGTTCTTC
CDR3aa: CASSAAGTSGSNEQFF

j_gene: TRBJ2-2
abundance: NA
v_gene: TRBV27
d_gene: TRBD1
CDR3nt: TGTGCCAGCAGTTTCAAAGGGGGCAGGTTCACCGGGGAGCTGTTTTTT
CDR3aa: CASSFKGGRFTGELFF

j_gene: TRBJ2-2
abundance: NA
v_gene: TRBV24-1
d_gene: NA
CDR3nt: TGTGCCACCAGTGAAAGGGGCACCGGGGAGCTGTTTTTT
CDR3aa: CATSERGTGELFF

j_gene: TRBJ2-1
abundance: NA
v_gene: TRBV4-3
d_gene: NA
CDR3nt: TGCGCCAGCAGCCAAATGGGCGGATGGGTGGATGAGCAGTTCTTC
CDR3aa: CASSQMGGWVDEQFF

j_gene: TRBJ2-6
abundance: NA
v_gene: TRBV7-8
d_gene: NA
CDR3nt: TGTGCCAGCAGCATTCCGCAGGGTCCGCTAGCTGGGGCCAACGTCCTGACTTTC
CDR3aa: CASSIPQGPLAGANVLTF

j_gene: TRBJ1-3
abundance: NA
v_gene: TRBV30
d_gene: NA
CDR3nt: TGTGCCTGGAGTCCAGAAAACACCATATATTTT
CDR3aa: CAWSPENTIYF

j_gene: TRBJ1-5
abundance: NA
v_gene: TRBV19
d_gene: NA
CDR3nt: TGTGCCAGTAGTACTAAGATGGATGGGACGGGAACCCAGCATTTT
CDR3aa: CASSTKMDGTGTQHF

j_gene: TRBJ1-4
abundance: NA
v_gene: TRBV28
d_gene: NA
CDR3nt: TGTGCCAGCAGGCCGACTAATGAAAAACTGTTTTTT
CDR3aa: CASRPTNEKLFF

j_gene: TRBJ2-7
abundance: NA
v_gene: TRBV11-2
d_gene: NA
CDR3nt: TGTGCCAGCAGCCCCGAGCCGCGGGGGCGGACCTACGAGCAGTACTTC
CDR3aa: CASSPEPRGRTYEQYF

j_gene: TRBJ2-7
abundance: NA
v_gene: TRBV6-2/TRBV6-3
d_gene: NA
CDR3nt: TGTGCCAGCAGTAACCCCGACCGCTACGAGCAGTACTTC
CDR3aa: CASSNPDRYEQYF

j_gene: TRBJ2-3
abundance: NA
v_gene: TRBV27
d_gene: TRBD2
CDR3nt: TGTGCCAGCAGTTTTGCGGCGGGAGCGACAGATACGCAGTATTTT
CDR3aa: CASSFAAGATDTQYF

j_gene: TRBJ2-3
abundance: NA
v_gene: TRBV5-1
d_gene: NA
CDR3nt: TGCGCCAGCAGCTTGTTGACAGGCAACACAGATACGCAGTATTTT
CDR3aa: CASSLLTGNTDTQYF

j_gene: TRBJ1-6
abundance: once
v_gene: TRBV7-2
d_gene: TRBD1
CDR3nt: TGTGCCAGCAGCTCACCCCACAGGGGGCCCTATAATTCACCCCTCCACTTT
CDR3aa: CASSSPHRGPYNSPLHF

j_gene: TRBJ2-1
abundance: NA
v_gene: TRBV5-4
d_gene: TRBD2
CDR3nt: TGTGCCAGCAGTAGGGGGACTAGCGGTTCCTACAATGAGCAGTTCTTC
CDR3aa: CASSRGTSGSYNEQFF

j_gene: TRBJ1-5
abundance: NA
v_gene: TRBV28
d_gene: NA
CDR3nt: TGTGCCAGCAGTCCCCCTACCGGATTTAGCAATCAGCCCCAGCATTTT
CDR3aa: CASSPPTGFSNQPQHF

j_gene: TRBJ1-5
abundance: NA
v_gene: TRBV19
d_gene: NA
CDR3nt: TGTGCCAGTAGTATCGACGCTCGGCCCCAGCATTTT
CDR3aa: CASSIDARPQHF

j_gene: TRBJ2-1
abundance: few
v_gene: TRBV10-3
d_gene: NA
CDR3nt: TGTGCCATCAGTGAGCCGAACTACTCCTACAATGAGCAGTTCTTC
CDR3aa: CAISEPNYSYNEQFF

j_gene: TRBJ2-2
abundance: NA
v_gene: TRBV18
d_gene: NA
CDR3nt: TGTGCCAGCTCACCACCGGGCAACACCGGGGAGCTGTTTTTT
CDR3aa: CASSPPGNTGELFF

j_gene: TRBJ1-5
abundance: once
v_gene: TRBV19
d_gene: TRBD1
CDR3nt: TGTGCCACCGAGGACAGGCCTACTAATCAGCCCCAGCATTTT
CDR3aa: CATEDRPTNQPQHF

j_gene: TRBJ2-2
abundance: NA
v_gene: TRBV28
d_gene: NA
CDR3nt: TGTGCCAGCAGCCGTCAAATCTCCGGGGAGCTGTTTTTT
CDR3aa: CASSRQISGELFF

j_gene: TRBJ2-1
abundance: NA
v_gene: TRBV5-4
d_gene: NA
CDR3nt: TGTGCCAGCAGCTGGGAGGGTTGGGGGGCCAATGAGCAGTTCTTC
CDR3aa: CASSWEGWGANEQFF

j_gene: TRBJ2-7
abundance: NA
v_gene: TRBV28
d_gene: NA
CDR3nt: TGTGCCAGCAGTTTGGGGGGCGAGCAGTACTTC
CDR3aa: CASSLGGEQYF

j_gene: TRBJ2-3
abundance: once
v_gene: TRBV18
d_gene: NA
CDR3nt: TGTGCCAGCTCATCCGGGACAACCACAGATACGCAGTATTTT
CDR3aa: CASSSGTTTDTQYF

j_gene: TRBJ1-1
abundance: NA
v_gene: TRBV7-2
d_gene: NA
CDR3nt: TGTGCCAGCAGCTTAGGCGGAGGAGGGATGAACACTGAAGCTTTCTTT
CDR3aa: CASSLGGGGMNTEAFF

j_gene: TRBJ2-2
abundance: NA
v_gene: TRBV4-1
d_gene: TRBD1
CDR3nt: TGCGCCAGCAGTGCGGGGACAGGGACCGGGGAGCTGTTTTTT
CDR3aa: CASSAGTGTGELFF

j_gene: TRBJ2-1
abundance: NA
v_gene: TRBV6-5
d_gene: TRBD2
CDR3nt: TGTGCCAGCACAACTAGCGGGGGGTCTCGGGGTGAGCAGTTCTTC
CDR3aa: CASTTSGGSRGEQFF

j_gene: TRBJ1-2
abundance: NA
v_gene: TRBV5-1
d_gene: NA
CDR3nt: TGCGCCAGCAGCTTGGGTTACTATGGCTACACCTTC
CDR3aa: CASSLGYYGYTF

j_gene: TRBJ1-5
abundance: NA
v_gene: TRBV28
d_gene: NA
CDR3nt: TGTGCCAGCAGTACGGGGGATCAGCCCCAGCATTTT
CDR3aa: CASSTGDQPQHF

j_gene: TRBJ2-7
abundance: NA
v_gene: TRBV24-1
d_gene: NA
CDR3nt: TGTGCCACCAGTGGGAATACCTACGAGCAGTACTTC
CDR3aa: CATSGNTYEQYF

j_gene: TRBJ1-2
abundance: NA
v_gene: TRBV10-2
d_gene: NA
CDR3nt: TGCGCCAGCAGTACCGGGACTGTCTACACCTTC
CDR3aa: CASSTGTVYTF

j_gene: TRBJ1-4
abundance: NA
v_gene: TRBV7-9
d_gene: NA
CDR3nt: TGTGCCAGCAGCTTAGCGGTCCAGGGAGGTGAAAAACTGTTTTTT
CDR3aa: CASSLAVQGGEKLFF